This TCR beta chain came from a study of PD-1 blockade in classical Hodgkin lymphoma. Study as a whole: Patients were infused with nivolumab 3 mg/kg every 2 weeks.

Sequencing used immunoSEQ multiplex PCR; TCRdb keeps in-frame clones, though not all of them. This repertoire shows more than 90,000 clones, roughly four fifths found once; its top ten account for 16%. On this clone itself: Its antigen is undetermined.

Regarding the study as a whole: Baseline TCR diversity was reportedly lower in newly diagnosed patients than healthy donors. Factors driving the repertoire differences, possibly disease activity or prior therapy, remain undefined.

Germline CDR1 ENHRY, CDR2 SYGVKD. V was pared by 7 bases and J by 2 bases, with 15 bases between. This CDR3 region has 15 residues. Following autologous stem cell transplantation, relapse occurred in every patient, and exposure to brentuximab vedotin varied. This chain uses TRBV10-3 with TRBJ1-5, with a tentative D call TRBD1 (5 bases). The sample consisted of peripheral blood mononuclear cells (PBMCs), taken before the second cycle of nivolumab. This sequence was found in a human donor with classical Hodgkin lymphoma. The CDR3 DNA is TGTGCCATCAAGGGCAGGGAGGGTGGCAATCAGCCCCAGCATTTT. It encodes CAIKGREGGNQPQHF.